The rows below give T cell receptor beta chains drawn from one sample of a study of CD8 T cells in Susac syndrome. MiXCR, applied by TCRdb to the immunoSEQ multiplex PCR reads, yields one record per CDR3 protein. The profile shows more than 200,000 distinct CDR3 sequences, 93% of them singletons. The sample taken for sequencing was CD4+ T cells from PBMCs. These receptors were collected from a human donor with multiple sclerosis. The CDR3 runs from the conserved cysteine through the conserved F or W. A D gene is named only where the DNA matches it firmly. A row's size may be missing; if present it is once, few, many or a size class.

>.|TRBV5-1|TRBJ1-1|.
TGCGCCAGCAGCTTGGCCCGGGGAGATAGGACTGAAGCTTTCTTT
CASSLARGDRTEAFF
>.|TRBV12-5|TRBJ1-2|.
TGTGCTAGTGGGAAATCGGGTGGCTACACCTTC
CASGKSGGYTF
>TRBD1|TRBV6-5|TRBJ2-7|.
TGTGCCAGCAGCCAGGGGGCCTACGAGCAGTACTTC
CASSQGAYEQYF
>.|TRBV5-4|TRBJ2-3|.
TGTGCCAGCAGCTTGGTAGCGGCAGATACGCAGTATTTT
CASSLVAADTQYF
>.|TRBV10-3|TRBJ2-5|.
TGTGCCATCAGTCCCTCTGCCGCCCAAGAGACCCAGTACTTC
CAISPSAAQETQYF
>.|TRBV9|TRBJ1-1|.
TGTGCCAGCAGCCTAAGGGGGGAGGGGCTTGCTGAAGCTTTCTTT
CASSLRGEGLAEAFF
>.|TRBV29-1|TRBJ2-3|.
TGCAGCGTGGCCCGGGGTAGGGCAGATACGCAGTATTTT
CSVARGRADTQYF
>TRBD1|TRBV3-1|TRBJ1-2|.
TGTGCCAGCAGCCGGCGACAGGGGGCCCATGGAGGCTACACCTTC
CASSRRQGAHGGYTF
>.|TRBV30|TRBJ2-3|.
TGTGCCTGGAGTGTACTAAGGGGCGGGGGCACAGATACGCAGTATTTT
CAWSVLRGGGTDTQYF
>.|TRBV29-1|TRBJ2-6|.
TGCAGCGTTGAAGTGTCTGCGGGGGCCAACGTCCTGACTTTC
CSVEVSAGANVLTF
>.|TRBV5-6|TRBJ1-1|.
TGTGCCAGCAGCGGGGATGGAAGGAACACTGAAGCTTTCTTT
CASSGDGRNTEAFF
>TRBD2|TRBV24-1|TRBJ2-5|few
TGTGCCACCAGTGAAATAGCGGGGGGGAGAGAGACCCAGTACTTC
CATSEIAGGRETQYF
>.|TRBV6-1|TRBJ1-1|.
TGTGCCAGCAGTGAAGGTTTACTTGAAGCTTTCTTT
CASSEGLLEAFF
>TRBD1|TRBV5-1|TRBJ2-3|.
TGCGCCAGCAGCTTGGGGTTGGGACAGGCAAGCACAGATACGCAGTATTTT
CASSLGLGQASTDTQYF
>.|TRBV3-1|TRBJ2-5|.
TGTGCCAGCAGCCCCGTGGGGTTCGAACAAGAGACCCAGTACTTC
CASSPVGFEQETQYF
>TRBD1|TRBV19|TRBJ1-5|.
TGTGCCAGTAGGGTGACAGGGGTGGACAATCAGCCCCAGCATTTT
CASRVTGVDNQPQHF
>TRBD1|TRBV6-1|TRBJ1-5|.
TGTGCCAGCAGCCCTGCCTCGGGACAGGTGGGGCAGCCCCAGCATTTT
CASSPASGQVGQPQHF
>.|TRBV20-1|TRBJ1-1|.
TGCAGTGCTAGAGACACCCCGTGGGCTGAAGCTTTCTTT
CSARDTPWAEAFF
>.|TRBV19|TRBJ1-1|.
TGTGCCAGTAGTACCACACCGCAAGCTGAAGCTTTCTTT
CASSTTPQAEAFF
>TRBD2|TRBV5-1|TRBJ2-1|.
TGCGCCAGCAGCTTGGTAACTAGCGCCAATGAGCAGTTCTTC
CASSLVTSANEQFF
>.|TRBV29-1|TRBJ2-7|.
TGCAGCGTTGCCGACGGGCCTTACGAGCAGTACTTC
CSVADGPYEQYF
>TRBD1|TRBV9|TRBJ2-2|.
TGTGCCAGCAGCGCTGGACAGGGCGTATCCACCGGGGAGCTGTTTTTT
CASSAGQGVSTGELFF
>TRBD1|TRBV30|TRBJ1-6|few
TGTGCCTGGAGTCCAGGGACAGGGAGTTTTTCACCCCTCCACTTT
CAWSPGTGSFSPLHF
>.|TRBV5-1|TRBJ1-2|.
TGCGCCAGCAGCGGGAGGGATGGCTACACCTTC
CASSGRDGYTF
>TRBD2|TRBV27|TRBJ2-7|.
TGTGCCAGCAGAGCTTCCAGCGGGGCCTACGAGCAGTACTTC
CASRASSGAYEQYF
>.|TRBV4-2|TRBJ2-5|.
TGTGCCAGCAGCCAAGATAGGGCCCTCCGGGCGAGTGAGACCCAGTACTTC
CASSQDRALRASETQYF
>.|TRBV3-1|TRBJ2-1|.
TGTGCCAGCAGCCAAGATCAGGGCGGCCAATCTGACAATGAGCAGTTCTTC
CASSQDQGGQSDNEQFF
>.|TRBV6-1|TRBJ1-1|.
TGTGCCAGCTCCGGCGTTCCGATGAACACTGAAGCTTTCTTT
CASSGVPMNTEAFF
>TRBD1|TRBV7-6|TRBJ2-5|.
TGTGCCAGCAGCTACCGGGACAGGGACCGAGAGACCCAGTACTTC
CASSYRDRDRETQYF
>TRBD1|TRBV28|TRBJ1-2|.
TGTGCCAGCAGTTTAGGTCTCGGGACAGGGGCCCCTTGGGGCTACACCTTC
CASSLGLGTGAPWGYTF
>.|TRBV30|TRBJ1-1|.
TGTGCCTGGAGTTCCGGACACTCCGGTGCGGCCGCTTTCTTT
CAWSSGHSGAAAFF
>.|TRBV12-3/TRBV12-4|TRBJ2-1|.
TGTGCCAGCAGCTTAGGGGGGGATAGGGGTGAGCAGTTCTTC
CASSLGGDRGEQFF
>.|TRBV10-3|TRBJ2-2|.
TGTGCCATCAGTGAAAGAATGACGAACACCGGGGAGCTGTTTTTT
CAISERMTNTGELFF
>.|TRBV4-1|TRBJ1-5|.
TGCGCCAGCAGCCAAGACCCGGGGAATCAGCCCCAGCATTTT
CASSQDPGNQPQHF
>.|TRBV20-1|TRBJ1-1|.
TGCAGTGCTAGAAAGGCTGGGCAGCCTCTTGAAGCTTTCTTT
CSARKAGQPLEAFF
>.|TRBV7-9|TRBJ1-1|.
TGTGCCAGCAGCCCCTCAGGCGGGACTGAAGCTTTCTTT
CASSPSGGTEAFF
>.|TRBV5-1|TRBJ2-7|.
TGCGCCAGCAGCTACGCCCAGGGGTCTCCTAACGAGCAGTACTTC
CASSYAQGSPNEQYF
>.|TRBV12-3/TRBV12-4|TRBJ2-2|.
TGTGCCAGCAGCCGCGAGGACGGGGAGCTGTTTTTT
CASSREDGELFF
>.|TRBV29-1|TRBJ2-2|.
TGCAGCGTTGAGGAGAACCCGAACACCGGGGAGCTGTTTTTT
CSVEENPNTGELFF
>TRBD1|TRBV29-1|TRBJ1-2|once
TGCAGCGCGGGGACAGCATCTAACTATGGCTACACCTTC
CSAGTASNYGYTF
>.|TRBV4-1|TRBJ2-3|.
TGCGCCAGCAGCCGGGACCGGGTTCCGGCAGATACGCAGTATTTT
CASSRDRVPADTQYF
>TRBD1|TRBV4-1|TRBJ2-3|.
TGCGCCAGCAGCCAAGATGGGGGGACAGGGGTTAGAGATACGCAGTATTTT
CASSQDGGTGVRDTQYF
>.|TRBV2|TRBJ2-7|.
TGTGCCACACAGGGAGCCTACGAGCAGTACTTC
CATQGAYEQYF
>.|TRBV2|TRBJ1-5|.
TGTGCCAGCAGTGTCGGACAGCATAGCAATCAGCCCCAGCATTTT
CASSVGQHSNQPQHF
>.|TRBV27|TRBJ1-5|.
TGTGCTGACGGGGGCCATCAGCCCCAGCATTTT
CADGGHQPQHF
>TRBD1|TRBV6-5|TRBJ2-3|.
TGTGCCAGCAGTTACCGGGACAGGGGATTCTCAGATACGCAGTATTTT
CASSYRDRGFSDTQYF
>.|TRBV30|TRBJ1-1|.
TGTGCCTCCACGAGGGACACCCTGGGGACTGAAGCTTTCTTT
CASTRDTLGTEAFF
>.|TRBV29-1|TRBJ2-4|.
TGCAGCGTTGAAGATCTTTATTTCGGATCTAAAAACATTCAGTACTTC
CSVEDLYFGSKNIQYF
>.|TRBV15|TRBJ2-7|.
TGTGCCACCAGCGCAGGACAGCTCCGCGAGCAGTACTTC
CATSAGQLREQYF